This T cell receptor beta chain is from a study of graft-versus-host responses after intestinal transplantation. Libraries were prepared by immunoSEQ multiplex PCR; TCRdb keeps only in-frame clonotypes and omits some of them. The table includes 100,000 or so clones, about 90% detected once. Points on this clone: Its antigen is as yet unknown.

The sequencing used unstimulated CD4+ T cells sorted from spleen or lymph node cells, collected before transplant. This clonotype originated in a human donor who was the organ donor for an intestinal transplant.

The CDR3 bases are TGTGCCAGCAGGACGGCGCAGGGGATGTATCAGCCCCAGCATTTT. Amino acid sequence: CASRTAQGMYQPQHF. This chain links TRBV28 with TRBJ1-5; weak D call: TRBD1 (6 bases). Germline-derived CDR1 and CDR2 are MDHEN and SYDVKM. V shed 6 bases and J shed 5 bases, with 17 bases lying between them. This CDR3 contains 15 residues. The variable domain in full, with the rest retrieved from reference TRBV28 and TRBJ1-5, is DVKVTQSSRYLVKRTGEKVFLECVQDMDHENMFWYRQDPGLGLRLIYFSYDVKMKEKGDIPEGYSVSREKKERFSLILESASTNQTSMYLCASRTAQGMYQPQHFGDGTRLSIL.